Following are 2 T cell receptor beta chains from one sample sequenced in a study of control samples from healthy donors and cancer patients. Sequencing was performed with immunoSEQ multiplex PCR; in TCRdb, only in-frame clones are kept and a portion is missing. The table records over 65,000 clones, around 95% of them present only once. Sample: blood. These receptor sequences come from a woman in her 40s in good health.

V usage is TRBV7-8 and J usage is TRBJ1-1, with D perhaps TRBD1 (5 bases). Trimming shortened V by 1 base and J by 4 bases, and 13 bases separated the two germline ends. Germline CDR1 and CDR2: SGHVS and FQNEAQ. The CDR3 covers 15 residues. DNA for the CDR3: TGTGCCAGCAGCTTAGGGGGCAGGGCGACCACTGAAGCTTTCTTT. Protein: CASSLGGRATTEAFF.

The chain uses TRBV5-1 and TRBJ2-5; possibly TRBD2 for D (5 bases). Germline lookup yields CDR1 SGHRS and CDR2 YFSETQ. The CDR3 covers 13 residues. V was pared by 5 bases and J by 1 base, with 9 bases between. The CDR3 spells CASRAEIQETQYF. CDR3 coding DNA: TGCGCCAGCAGAGCGGAGATCCAAGAGACCCAGTACTTC.